What follows are 8 T cell receptor beta chains derived from one specimen sequenced in a study of cytomegalovirus exposure and HLA in healthy donors. In the PCR, 60 Vbeta and 13 Jbeta primers were used. Sequenced by immunoSEQ multiplex PCR; TCRdb stores in-frame clones only, minus some. The data show under 250,000 clones, approximately 84% seen once. The sequenced material came from PBMCs. The receptors come from a girl aged 2-15 years in good health and CMV-seronegative.

The V call is TRBV6-5, the J call TRBJ1-1, with D possibly being TRBD1 (5 bases). The CDR3 loop spans 11 amino acids. The V gene lost 8 bases and the J gene lost 10 bases, with 14 bases spanning the gap. Germline CDR1 MNHEY, CDR2 SVGAGI. The CDR3 DNA reads TGTGCCAGCGTGGGGCTGGACCGAGCTTTCTTT. The encoded protein is CASVGLDRAFF.

The chain is built from TRBV10-1 and TRBJ1-1; D not resolved. The CDR3 spans 14 residues. V was trimmed by 5 bases and J by 0 bases, leaving 10 bases between them. The V gene's germline CDR1 is WNHNN and CDR2 SYGVQD (reference sequence). This chain's CDR3 is CASSFAGMNTEAFF. Written as DNA, the CDR3 is TGCGCCAGCAGTTTCGCAGGAATGAACACTGAAGCTTTCTTT.

This clone showed up just a few times. This sequence joins TRBV28 and TRBJ2-7, with TRBD2 matching over 12 bases. Germline V gene lookup returns CDR1 MDHEN and CDR2 SYDVKM. The CDR3 runs to 17 residues. With 2 bases clipped from V and 2 bases from J, the junction kept 7 bases outside the gene matches. CDR3 sequence reads: CASSLPSGGASTYEQYF. CDR3 coding DNA: TGTGCCAGCAGTTTACCTAGCGGGGGGGCCTCTACCTACGAGCAGTACTTC.

The CDR3 here is CAWRVAGGPVGELFF. The CDR3 DNA follows: TGTGCCTGGAGAGTGGCGGGAGGGCCTGTCGGGGAGCTGTTTTTT. The V gene is TRBV30, the J gene TRBJ2-2; 9 nucleotides match TRBD2. The CDR3 has 15 amino acids. With 3 bases clipped from V and 7 bases from J, the junction kept 9 bases outside the gene matches. Germline V CDR1 and CDR2: GTSNPN, SVGIG (reference sequence).

This clone was detected once. This sequence joins TRBV9 and TRBJ2-7; D not certain. Germline V lookup: CDR1 SGDLS, CDR2 YYNGEE. V lost 4 bases, J lost 7 bases, and 6 bases lay in between. The CDR3 consists of 10 residues. CDR3 sequence (DNA): TGTGCCAGCAGCCCCCGGGAGCAGTACTTC. It is translated as CASSPREQYF.

This clone was recorded only once. The V and J genes are TRBV19 and TRBJ1-5; tentative D call: TRBD1 (6 bases). Germline CDR1 LNHDA, CDR2 SQIVND (reference sequence). The CDR3 sequence is 13 residues long. V was trimmed by 5 bases and J by 4 bases, leaving 9 bases between them. CDR3: CASSFRGNQPQHF. The CDR3 DNA reads TGTGCCAGTAGTTTCAGGGGAAATCAGCCCCAGCATTTT. The variable domain in full, with the rest retrieved from reference TRBV19 and TRBJ1-5, is DGGITQSPKYLFRKEGQNVTLSCEQNLNHDAMYWYRQDPGQGLRLIYYSQIVNDFQKGDIAEGYSVSREKKESFPLTVTSAQKNPTAFYLCASSFRGNQPQHFGDGTRLSIL.

The chain combines TRBV6-5 with TRBJ2-7; a possible D gene is TRBD1 (6 bases). The CDR3 is 15 residues long. Germline CDR1 and CDR2: MNHEY and SVGAGI. The V and J ends lost 6 bases and 0 bases respectively, with 15 bases between them. CDR3 bases: TGTGCCAGCAGGGGAATGGACAGCGGCTCCTACGAGCAGTACTTC. This codes for CASRGMDSGSYEQYF.

The V gene is TRBV9, the J gene TRBJ2-1, with TRBD2 matching 12 bases. Germline values: CDR1 SGDLS, CDR2 YYNGEE. The CDR3 is 17 residues long. V dropped 4 bases and J dropped 5; count of bases not matched to a gene: 10. The CDR3 loop is CASSIPLAGGKDNEQFF. The CDR3 region has the DNA TGTGCCAGCAGCATCCCCCTAGCGGGGGGGAAGGACAATGAGCAGTTCTTC. Together with reference TRBV9 and TRBJ2-1, the CDR3 gives the full variable domain: DSGVTQTPKHLITATGQRVTLRCSPRSGDLSVYWYQQSLDQGLQFLIQYYNGEERAKGNILERFSAQQFPDLHSELNLSSLELGDSALYFCASSIPLAGGKDNEQFFGPGTRLTVL.